Shown below are 27 T cell receptor beta chains from a single sample sequenced in a study of OX40 agonist ivuxolimab in advanced cancers. Receptor libraries were prepared by the immunoSEQ multiplex PCR assay. TCRdb took over this immuneACCESS table, retaining in-frame rearrangements with V and J assigned. Such tables are incomplete; in checked studies, under half of the missing clones stem from an unresolved V gene, and the remainder is unexplained. Counted in this sample were over 55,000 clones; 90% to 95% of them appeared once. The ten largest clones represent around 2.3% of the sample. The sequenced sample was CD4+ or CD8+ T cells sorted from blood, obtained in a trial of the OX40 agonist ivuxolimab. The receptor source for this set is an adult with an advanced solid tumor such as melanoma, head and neck, liver or kidney cancer.

CDR3 protein: CASSPAVNTEAFF. DNA of the CDR3: TGTGCCAGCTCACCTGCTGTGAACACTGAAGCTTTCTTT. The gene calls are TRBV18 and TRBJ1-1; D gene ambiguous. Trimming shortened V by 3 bases and J by 0 bases, and 5 bases separated the two germline ends. CDR3 length: 13 residues. Germline V lookup: CDR1 KGHSH, CDR2 LQKENI.

CDR3 in DNA: TGTGCCAGCAGTGCCCAGGGGGATTATGGCTACACCTTC. Translation: CASSAQGDYGYTF. The chain recombines TRBV2 with TRBJ1-2, with 7 positions matching TRBD1. CDR1 is SNHLY and CDR2 is FYNNEI in the germline V gene. The CDR3 is 13 residues long. Trimming cost V 4 bases and J 5 bases; bases outside gene matches: 4.

The V call is TRBV10-1, the J call TRBJ2-2, with D possibly called TRBD1 or TRBD2 (5 bases each). Germline-derived CDR1 and CDR2 are WNHNN and SYGVQD (reference sequence). The CDR3 consists of 15 residues. The V end lost 2 bases, the J end lost 0 bases, and 7 bases lay between the germline ends. The CDR3 DNA sequence: TGCGCCAGCAGTGAGCGGGGCGCGAACACCGGGGAGCTGTTTTTT. It yields the protein CASSERGANTGELFF.

The gene calls are TRBV28 and TRBJ2-3, with 7 bases fitting TRBD2. The CDR3 covers 14 residues. Per germline, CDR1 MDHEN and CDR2 SYDVKM. The junction had 3 bases not matched to a gene; V was cut back by 2 bases and J by 4 bases. CDR3 sequence: CASSLPAGPDTQYF. DNA of the CDR3: TGTGCCAGCAGTTTACCAGCGGGGCCAGATACGCAGTATTTT.

This clone was seen once. This sequence joins TRBV11-3 and TRBJ2-5; tentatively, D is TRBD1 (6 bases). The V gene lost 3 bases and the J gene lost 4 bases, with 15 bases spanning the gap. Germline V gene sequence: CDR1 SGHNT, CDR2 YENEEA. The CDR3 sequence is 15 residues long. DNA for the CDR3: TGTGCCAGCAGCTTCTTAGGGGGTTCGTCAGAGACCCAGTACTTC. Translation: CASSFLGGSSETQYF. Using reference TRBV11-3 and TRBJ2-5 for the parts outside the CDR3, the full variable domain is EAGVVQSPRYKIIEKKQPVAFWCNPISGHNTLYWYLQNLGQGPELLIRYENEEAVDDSQLPKDRFSAERLKGVDSTLKIQPAELGDSAVYLCASSFLGGSSETQYFGPGTRLLVL.

As concerns this clone: Because the CDR3's place on the DNA is in doubt, the DNA is left out and the CDR3 is given as listed by TCRdb. The chain links TRBV11-2 to TRBJ2-3. The V gene's germline CDR1 is SGHAT and CDR2 FQNNGV. Both ends counted, the CDR3 spans 19 residues. CDR3 in amino acids: CANIPPRTQYFGPTCTQYF.

This clone appeared once. The CDR3 coding sequence is TGTGCCAGCAGTTACCTACTCGGTGAGCAGTTCTTC. As protein: CASSYLLGEQFF. The V gene is TRBV6-5, the J gene TRBJ2-1; D remains unclear. V shed 2 bases and J shed 9 bases, with 8 bases lying between them. CDR3 length equals 12 residues. Per germline, CDR1 MNHEY and CDR2 SVGAGI.

The V and J genes are TRBV5-1 and TRBJ2-7, with 9 bases that match TRBD2. Per germline, CDR1 SGHRS and CDR2 YFSETQ. This CDR3 region has 15 residues. The ends lost 2 bases at V and 1 base at J; junction bases unmatched: 4. CDR3 nucleotides: TGCGCCAGCAGCTTCTTAGCGGGAGCGTCCTACGAGCAGTACTTC. Its translation: CASSFLAGASYEQYF.

The chain is built from TRBV30 and TRBJ2-1, with 8 nucleotides matching TRBD1. J was trimmed by 5 bases and V by 1 base; bases with no gene match: 16. Germline CDR1 is GTSNPN and CDR2 is SVGIG (reference sequence). CDR3 length equals 18 residues. CDR3 DNA sequence: TGTGCCTGGAGTGACTCTCTGACCGATAGGACAGGGAACAATGAGCAGTTCTTC. Protein: CAWSDSLTDRTGNNEQFF.

CDR3 DNA: TGCGCCAGCAGCGCCCTACTAGCGGGAGGGTACGAGCAGTACTTC. Protein sequence: CASSALLAGGYEQYF. The chain links TRBV10-1 to TRBJ2-7; 13 bases are shared with TRBD2. With 6 bases clipped from V and 4 bases from J, the junction kept 6 bases outside the gene matches. The CDR3 spans 15 residues. In germline, CDR1 is WNHNN, CDR2 SYGVQD (reference sequence).

The chain carries TRBV10-1 and TRBJ2-1, with 7 bases that match TRBD2. This CDR3 comprises 14 residues. Trimming cost V 7 bases and J 7 bases; bases outside gene matches: 10. The germline gives CDR1 WNHNN, CDR2 SYGVQD (reference sequence). CDR3 loop: CASTREGRSNEQFF. DNA of the CDR3: TGCGCCAGCACGAGGGAGGGCCGATCGAATGAGCAGTTCTTC.

This chain uses TRBV7-2 with TRBJ1-3; TRBD1 aligns across 9 bases. Germline assignment: CDR1 SGHTA and CDR2 FQGNSA. CDR3 length equals 15 residues. With V trimmed by 8 bases and J by 0 bases, 5 bases remained unmatched. The CDR3 sequence: CASVGQGPSGNTIYF. For the CDR3, the DNA is TGTGCCAGCGTCGGACAGGGGCCCTCTGGAAACACCATATATTTT.

The chain combines TRBV19 with TRBJ1-1, with unresolved D. Trimming pared 5 bases from V and 0 bases from J, leaving 7 bases between. Germline values: CDR1 LNHDA, CDR2 SQIVND (reference sequence). This CDR3 is built from 13 residues. In nucleotides, the CDR3 is TGTGCCAGTAGTGTTCGGATGAACACTGAAGCTTTCTTT. Translation: CASSVRMNTEAFF. Supplemented by reference TRBV19 and TRBJ1-1, the full variable domain reads DGGITQSPKYLFRKEGQNVTLSCEQNLNHDAMYWYRQDPGQGLRLIYYSQIVNDFQKGDIAEGYSVSREKKESFPLTVTSAQKNPTAFYLCASSVRMNTEAFFGQGTRLTVV.

V is TRBV7-9 and J is TRBJ1-4, with TRBD1 as a possible D gene (5 bases). Germline-derived CDR1 and CDR2 are SEHNR and FQNEAQ (reference sequence). Trimming removed 3 bases from V and 5 bases from J, with 10 bases in between. There are 14 residues in the CDR3. The CDR3 nucleotides are TGTGCCAGCAGCTTTGGGACCTCCAATGAAAAACTGTTTTTT. This sequence encodes CASSFGTSNEKLFF.

The V and J genes are TRBV20-1 and TRBJ2-1; D call uncertain. Germline-derived CDR1 and CDR2 are DFQATT and SNEGSKA (reference sequence). Trimming removed 2 bases at V and 5 bases at J, with 4 bases between. The CDR3 is made up of 11 amino acids. The CDR3 loop is CSARRDNEQFF. CDR3 DNA sequence: TGCAGTGCTAGAAGGGACAATGAGCAGTTCTTC.

The V gene is TRBV7-9, the J gene TRBJ1-3; TRBD1 is a possible D gene (6 bases). The germline V gene has CDR1 SEHNR and CDR2 FQNEAQ (reference sequence). The CDR3 contains 17 residues. The germline V and J ends were trimmed by 2 bases and 6 bases, with 20 bases remaining between them. CDR3 residues: CASSLLTFGQKLNTIYF. CDR3 nucleotides: TGTGCCAGCAGCTTATTGACATTTGGACAGAAATTAAACACCATATATTTT.

The chain is built from TRBV11-3 and TRBJ1-2; D may be TRBD1 (5 bases). V lost 4 bases and J lost 0, with 18 bases in between. This CDR3 has 17 residues. Germline CDR1 reads SGHNT; CDR2 reads YENEEA. DNA for the CDR3: TGTGCCAGCAGCTGGGAGTTCCGGGACCGCCCTAACTATGGCTACACCTTC. Residues: CASSWEFRDRPNYGYTF.

The rearrangement links TRBV21-1 to TRBJ2-7; the table calls TRBD1, which could not be checked here. TRBV21-1 constitutes a pseudogene. The CDR3 is 15 amino acids. The chain's CDR3 is CASSKWAGGPYEQYF. The CDR3 DNA reads TGTGCCAGCAGCAAATGGGCAGGGGGCCCCTACGAGCAGTACTTC.

This clone appeared a single time. This chain uses TRBV2 with TRBJ2-7, with D possibly matching TRBD1 (6 bases). CDR1 SNHLY and CDR2 FYNNEI come from the germline V gene. CDR3 length: 13 residues. The ends were cut back, 4 bases at V and 3 bases at J, with 10 bases in the middle. The CDR3 spells CASSVEQGYEQYF. The CDR3 nucleotides are TGTGCCAGCAGTGTCGAACAGGGCTACGAGCAGTACTTC.

The chain is built from TRBV5-1 and TRBJ2-2, with D perhaps TRBD1 (6 bases). V was pared by 2 bases and J by 4 bases, with 15 bases between. CDR1 and CDR2 (germline): SGHRS, YFSETQ. The CDR3 spans 16 residues. Written as DNA, the CDR3 is TGCGCCAGCAGCTTCGGACACGACAGGCTCACCGGGGAGCTGTTTTTT. Translated, it gives CASSFGHDRLTGELFF. The full variable domain, its missing parts supplied by reference TRBV5-1 and TRBJ2-2, is KAGVTQTPRYLIKTRGQQVTLSCSPISGHRSVSWYQQTPGQGLQFLFEYFSETQRNKGNFPGRFSGRQFSNSRSEMNVSTLELGDSALYLCASSFGHDRLTGELFFGEGSRLTVL.

The V call is TRBV7-2, the J call TRBJ2-7; 8 bases are shared with TRBD2. The length of the CDR3 is 14 residues. CDR1 is SGHTA, CDR2 FQGNSA, per germline. Trimming removed 0 bases from V and 3 bases from J; junction bases left unmatched: 1. The CDR3 sequence is CASSLASGNYEQYF. The CDR3 bases are TGTGCCAGCAGCTTAGCTAGCGGGAACTACGAGCAGTACTTC.

This CDR3 is CASSVPGQGVSEAFF. CDR3 nucleotide sequence: TGTGCCAGCAGTGTACCGGGACAGGGGGTATCTGAAGCTTTCTTT. This chain uses TRBV2 with TRBJ1-1; 11 bases fit TRBD1. Looked up from germline, CDR1 is SNHLY and CDR2 is FYNNEI. The ends lost 4 bases at V and 6 bases at J; junction bases unmatched: 7. The CDR3 spans 15 residues.

This rearrangement joins TRBV5-4 to TRBJ2-1; 14 nucleotides agree with TRBD2. Trimming removed 4 bases from V and 5 bases from J; junction bases left unmatched: 11. This CDR3 region has 18 residues. The germline CDR1 and CDR2 sequences are SGHNT and YYREEE (reference sequence). The CDR3 sequence: CASSRPTSGRAPHNEQFF. The CDR3 DNA sequence: TGTGCCAGCAGCCGCCCGACTAGCGGGAGGGCCCCCCACAATGAGCAGTTCTTC. The variable domain in full, completed from reference TRBV5-4 and TRBJ2-1, reads ETGVTQSPTHLIKTRGQQVTLRCSSQSGHNTVSWYQQALGQGPQFIFQYYREEENGRGNFPPRFSGLQFPNYSSELNVNALELDDSALYLCASSRPTSGRAPHNEQFFGPGTRLTVL.

In regard to this clone: Other DNA sequences in this specimen translate into the identical CDR3. This chain connects TRBV6-5 to TRBJ2-7; perhaps TRBD1 as D (5 bases). The CDR3 loop spans 15 amino acids. V shed 2 bases and J shed 1 base, with 12 bases lying between them. Germline-derived CDR1 and CDR2 are MNHEY and SVGAGI. The CDR3 spells CASSYRQGLSYEQYF. The DNA of the CDR3 is TGTGCCAGCAGTTACCGGCAGGGTTTGTCCTACGAGCAGTACTTC.

The genes are TRBV18 and TRBJ2-3; a weak D match, TRBD2 (5 bases). The CDR3 totals 14 residues. Deletions cut 6 bases from V and 0 bases from J, with 10 bases between. Germline V gene lookup returns CDR1 KGHSH and CDR2 LQKENI. The CDR3 coding sequence is TGTGCCAGCTCGCCTAGCCAAAGCACAGATACGCAGTATTTT. Residues: CASSPSQSTDTQYF.

This sequence joins TRBV20-1 and TRBJ2-3; a possible D gene is TRBD1 (6 bases). Germline CDR1 is DFQATT and CDR2 is SNEGSKA (reference sequence). Trimming took off 7 bases at V and 6 bases at J, with 8 bases between the two ends. The CDR3 extends over 10 amino acids. As DNA, the CDR3 is TGCAGTGGAAGGGGGGATACGCAGTATTTT. Encoded protein: CSGRGDTQYF.

The chain is built from TRBV6-5 and TRBJ2-2; no firm D call. V was trimmed by 5 bases and J by 6 bases, leaving 16 bases between them. The CDR3 has 15 residues. Germline CDR1 and CDR2: MNHEY and SVGAGI. The CDR3 loop reads CASSLFRLGSGELFF. CDR3 in DNA: TGTGCCAGCAGTCTTTTTCGCCTGGGGTCCGGGGAGCTGTTTTTT.